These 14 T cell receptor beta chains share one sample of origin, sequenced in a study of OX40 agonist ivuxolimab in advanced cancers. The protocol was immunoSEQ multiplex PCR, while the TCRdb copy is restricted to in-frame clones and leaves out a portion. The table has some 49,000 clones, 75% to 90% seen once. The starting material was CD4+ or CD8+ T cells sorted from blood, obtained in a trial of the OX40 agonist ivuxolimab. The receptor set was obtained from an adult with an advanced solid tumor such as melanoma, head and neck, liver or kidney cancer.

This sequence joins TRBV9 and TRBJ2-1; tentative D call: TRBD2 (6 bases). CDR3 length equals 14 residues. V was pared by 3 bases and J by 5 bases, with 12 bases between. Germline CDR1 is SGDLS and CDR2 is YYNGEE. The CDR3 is CASSARDWDNEQFF. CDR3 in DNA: TGTGCCAGCAGCGCCCGGGACTGGGACAATGAGCAGTTCTTC.

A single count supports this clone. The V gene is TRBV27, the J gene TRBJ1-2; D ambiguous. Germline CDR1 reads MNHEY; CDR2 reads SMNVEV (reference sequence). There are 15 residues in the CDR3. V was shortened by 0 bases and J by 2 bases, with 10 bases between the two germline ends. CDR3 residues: CASSLSIQANYGYTF. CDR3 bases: TGTGCCAGCAGTTTATCAATTCAGGCAAACTATGGCTACACCTTC.

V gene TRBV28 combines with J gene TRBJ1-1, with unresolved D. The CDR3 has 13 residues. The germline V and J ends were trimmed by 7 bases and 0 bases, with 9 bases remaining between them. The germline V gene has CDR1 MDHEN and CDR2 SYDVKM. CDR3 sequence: CASTPLMNTEAFF. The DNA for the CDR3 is TGTGCCAGCACCCCCCTCATGAACACTGAAGCTTTCTTT.

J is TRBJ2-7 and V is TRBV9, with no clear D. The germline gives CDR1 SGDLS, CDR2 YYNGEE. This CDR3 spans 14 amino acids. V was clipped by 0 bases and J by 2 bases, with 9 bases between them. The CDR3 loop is CASSVGDKAYEQYF. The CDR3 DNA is TGTGCCAGCAGCGTAGGGGATAAAGCCTACGAGCAGTACTTC. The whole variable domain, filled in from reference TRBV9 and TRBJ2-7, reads DSGVTQTPKHLITATGQRVTLRCSPRSGDLSVYWYQQSLDQGLQFLIQYYNGEERAKGNILERFSAQQFPDLHSELNLSSLELGDSALYFCASSVGDKAYEQYFGPGTRLTVT.

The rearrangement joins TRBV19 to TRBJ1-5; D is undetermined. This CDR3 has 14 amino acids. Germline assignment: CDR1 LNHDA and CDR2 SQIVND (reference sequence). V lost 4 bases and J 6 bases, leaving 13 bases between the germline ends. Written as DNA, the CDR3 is TGTGCCAGTAGTAGGGCAGAACCCCCTCAGCCCCAGCATTTT. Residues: CASSRAEPPQPQHF.

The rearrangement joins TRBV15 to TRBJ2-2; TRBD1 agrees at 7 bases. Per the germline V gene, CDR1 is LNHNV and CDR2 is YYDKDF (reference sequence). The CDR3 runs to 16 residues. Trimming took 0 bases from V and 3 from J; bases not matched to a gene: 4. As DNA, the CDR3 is TGTGCCACCAGCAGAGATACAACAGGGGACACCGGGGAGCTGTTTTTT. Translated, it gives CATSRDTTGDTGELFF.

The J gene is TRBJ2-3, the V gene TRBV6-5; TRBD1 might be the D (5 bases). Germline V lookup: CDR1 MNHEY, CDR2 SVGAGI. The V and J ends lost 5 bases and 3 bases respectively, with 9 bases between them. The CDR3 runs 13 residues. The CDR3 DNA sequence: TGTGCCAGCAGTCGGCGACAGACAGATACGCAGTATTTT. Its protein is CASSRRQTDTQYF.

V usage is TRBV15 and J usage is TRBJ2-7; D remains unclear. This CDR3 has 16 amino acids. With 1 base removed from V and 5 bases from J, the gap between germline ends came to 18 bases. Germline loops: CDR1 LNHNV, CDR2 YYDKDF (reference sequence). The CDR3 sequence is CATSRGVQGQYNEQYV. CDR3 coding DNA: TGTGCCACCAGCAGAGGGGTCCAAGGCCAGTATAACGAGCAGTACGTC.

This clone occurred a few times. The CDR3 DNA reads TGTGCCAGTAGTATTTGGGCAGGGGGTACGGAGCAGTACTTC. Protein: CASSIWAGGTEQYF. The rearrangement uses TRBV19 and TRBJ2-7; 7 positions agree with TRBD1. This CDR3 comprises 14 residues. Germline lookup yields CDR1 LNHDA and CDR2 SQIVND (reference sequence). V lost 3 bases and J lost 7; bases outside the gene matches: 9. Full variable domain (remainder filled in from reference TRBV19 and TRBJ2-7): DGGITQSPKYLFRKEGQNVTLSCEQNLNHDAMYWYRQDPGQGLRLIYYSQIVNDFQKGDIAEGYSVSREKKESFPLTVTSAQKNPTAFYLCASSIWAGGTEQYFGPGTRLTVT.

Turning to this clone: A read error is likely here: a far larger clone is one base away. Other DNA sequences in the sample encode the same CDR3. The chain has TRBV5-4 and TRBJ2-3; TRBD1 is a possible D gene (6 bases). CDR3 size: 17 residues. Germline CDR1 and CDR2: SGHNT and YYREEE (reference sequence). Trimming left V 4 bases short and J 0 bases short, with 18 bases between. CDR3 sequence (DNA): TGTGCCAGCAGCCAAGACGTGCCGGGACATAGCACAGATACGCAGTATTTT. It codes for CASSQDVPGHSTDTQYF. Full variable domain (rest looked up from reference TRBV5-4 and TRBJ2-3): ETGVTQSPTHLIKTRGQQVTLRCSSQSGHNTVSWYQQALGQGPQFIFQYYREEENGRGNFPPRFSGLQFPNYSSELNVNALELDDSALYLCASSQDVPGHSTDTQYFGPGTRLTVL.

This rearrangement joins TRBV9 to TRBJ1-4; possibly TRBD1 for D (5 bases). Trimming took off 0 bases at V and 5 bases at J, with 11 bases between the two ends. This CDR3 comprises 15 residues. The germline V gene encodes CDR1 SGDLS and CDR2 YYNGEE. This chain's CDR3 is CASSVGQTLNEKLFF. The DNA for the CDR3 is TGTGCCAGCAGCGTAGGACAGACACTAAATGAAAAACTGTTTTTT. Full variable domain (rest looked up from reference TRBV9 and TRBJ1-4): DSGVTQTPKHLITATGQRVTLRCSPRSGDLSVYWYQQSLDQGLQFLIQYYNGEERAKGNILERFSAQQFPDLHSELNLSSLELGDSALYFCASSVGQTLNEKLFFGSGTQLSVL.

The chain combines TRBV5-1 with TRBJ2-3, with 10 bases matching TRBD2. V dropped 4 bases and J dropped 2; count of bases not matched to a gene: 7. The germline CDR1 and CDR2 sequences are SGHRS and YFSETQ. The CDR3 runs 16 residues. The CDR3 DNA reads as TGCGCCAGCAGCGCCAGCGGGGGGGTAGTCACAGATACGCAGTATTTT. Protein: CASSASGGVVTDTQYF.

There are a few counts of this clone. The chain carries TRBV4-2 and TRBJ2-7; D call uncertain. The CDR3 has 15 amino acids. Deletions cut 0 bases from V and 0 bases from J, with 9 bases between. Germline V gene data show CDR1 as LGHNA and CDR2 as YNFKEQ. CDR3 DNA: TGTGCCAGCAGCCAAGAAACGGGCAGCTCCTACGAGCAGTACGTC. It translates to CASSQETGSSYEQYV.

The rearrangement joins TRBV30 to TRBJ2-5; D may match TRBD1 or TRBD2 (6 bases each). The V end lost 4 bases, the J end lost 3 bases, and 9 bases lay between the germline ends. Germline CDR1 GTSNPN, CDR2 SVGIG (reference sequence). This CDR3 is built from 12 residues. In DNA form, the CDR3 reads TGTGCCTGGAAAAGGGGGGAAGAGACCCAGTACTTC. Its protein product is CAWKRGEETQYF.